This is a list of T cell receptor beta chains from one sample in a study of CD8 T cells in ankylosing spondylitis. One entry per CDR3 protein results from TCRdb running MiXCR on the 5' RACE reads. This sample has 200,000 to 250,000 distinct CDR3 sequences, with 8% to 10% found just once. Sequenced sample: blood, either unsorted or a sorted T cell fraction (not recorded which). The receptors here all came from a female donor with ankylosing spondylitis or in good health (not recorded which). Both conserved end residues are part of each CDR3. The D gene is left open where the match is weak. For some rows the clone size is stated as once, few or many, or as a class when expanded; others skip it.

j_call	v_call	clone_size	d_call	cdr3_aa	cdr3_nt
TRBJ2-7	TRBV2	many	NA	CASSLREIRYEQYF	TGTGCCAGCAGTCTCAGGGAGATTAGGTACGAGCAGTACTTC
TRBJ1-5	TRBV7-2	many	NA	CASSSRGDSNQPQHF	TGTGCCAGCAGCTCGCGAGGGGATAGCAATCAGCCCCAGCATTTT
TRBJ2-5	TRBV29-1	few	NA	CSVEDSRRGWETQYF	TGCAGCGTTGAAGACAGTAGGCGAGGGTGGGAGACCCAGTACTTC
TRBJ2-3	TRBV12-3/TRBV12-4	many	NA	CASSPLNRDTDTQYF	TGTGCCAGCAGCCCCCTCAACAGAGACACAGATACGCAGTATTTT
TRBJ2-2	TRBV4-3	many	NA	CASSQDVGFNTGELFF	TGCGCCAGCAGCCAAGATGTTGGTTTTAACACCGGGGAGCTGTTTTTT
TRBJ2-7	TRBV28	many	TRBD2	CASRRGRNYEQYF	TGTGCCAGCAGACGCGGGAGGAACTACGAGCAGTACTTC
TRBJ1-5	TRBV28	many	NA	CASSLSLSGEGQPQHF	TGTGCCAGCAGTTTATCCTTAAGCGGGGAGGGTCAGCCCCAGCATTTT
TRBJ1-1	TRBV5-1	many	NA	CASSLDGGMGAFF	TGCGCCAGCAGCTTGGATGGGGGTATGGGAGCTTTCTTT
TRBJ2-7	TRBV7-2	NA	NA	CASSQDRVNYEQYF	TGTGCCAGCAGCCAGGATAGGGTGAACTACGAGCAGTACTTC
TRBJ2-2	TRBV5-1	many	NA	CASSSPPQGPGELFF	TGCGCCAGCAGCTCACCTCCCCAGGGGCCCGGGGAGCTGTTTTTT
TRBJ2-7	TRBV5-1	many	TRBD2	CASSPGTSSYEQYF	TGCGCCAGCAGCCCCGGGACTAGCAGCTACGAGCAGTACTTC
TRBJ2-7	TRBV20-1	many	TRBD1	CSARRRQGTYEQYF	TGCAGTGCTAGGAGGAGACAGGGGACCTACGAGCAGTACTTC
TRBJ2-1	TRBV12-3/TRBV12-4	many	TRBD2	CASRHYSGGESEQFF	TGTGCCAGCAGACATTATTCGGGGGGGGAGAGTGAGCAGTTCTTC
TRBJ2-4	TRBV28	many	TRBD2	CASSFGGDFTKNIQYF	TGTGCCAGCAGTTTCGGGGGGGACTTTACCAAAAACATTCAGTACTTC
TRBJ1-4	TRBV18	NA	NA	CASSPSRTDDEKLFF	TGTGCCAGCTCACCTTCCCGGACAGATGATGAAAAACTGTTTTTT
TRBJ2-5	TRBV5-5	NA	TRBD2	CTSSGVGQETQYF	TGTACCAGCAGCGGGGTAGGTCAAGAGACCCAGTACTTC
TRBJ2-1	TRBV5-1	many	TRBD2	CASSPSPLAGGLGEQFF	TGCGCCAGCAGCCCCTCCCCTTTAGCGGGAGGGTTAGGTGAGCAGTTCTTC
TRBJ1-1	TRBV19	many	NA	CASSIEVGRIMNTEAFF	TGTGCCAGTAGTATAGAAGTCGGCAGAATCATGAACACTGAAGCTTTCTTT
TRBJ2-3	TRBV7-8	many	NA	CASSLLGSTDTQYF	TGTGCCAGCAGCTTGTTGGGGTCAACAGATACGCAGTATTTT
TRBJ1-5	TRBV4-3	many	NA	CASSQDHGDQPQHF	TGCGCCAGCAGCCAAGATCATGGGGACCAGCCCCAGCATTTT
TRBJ2-1	TRBV9	few	TRBD2	CASSVASRGSDEQFF	TGTGCCAGCAGCGTAGCGTCTCGCGGGAGCGATGAGCAGTTCTTC
TRBJ2-3	TRBV5-1	NA	TRBD2	CASSLEAGGPLGTQYF	TGCGCCAGCAGCTTGGAAGCGGGAGGGCCCTTAGGGACGCAGTATTTT
TRBJ2-5	TRBV5-1	many	NA	CASSPEGRVQETQYF	TGCGCCAGCAGCCCGGAGGGGCGGGTCCAAGAGACCCAGTACTTC
TRBJ2-1	TRBV7-2	many	TRBD2	CASSLLAGGVSYNEQFF	TGTGCCAGCAGCTTACTAGCGGGAGGCGTCTCCTACAATGAGCAGTTCTTC
TRBJ2-7	TRBV5-1	many	NA	CASSWGRENYEQYF	TGCGCCAGCAGCTGGGGGCGGGAAAACTACGAGCAGTACTTC
TRBJ1-1	TRBV20-1	many	NA	CSAIRELTEAFF	TGCAGTGCAATCCGGGAACTCACTGAAGCTTTCTTT
TRBJ1-2	TRBV6-1	NA	NA	CASSPSPRANYGYTF	TGTGCCAGCAGCCCCTCCCCTAGAGCTAACTATGGCTACACCTTC
TRBJ2-3	TRBV5-1	NA	NA	CASSLDLGGGQYF	TGCGCCAGCAGCTTGGATCTGGGAGGGGGGCAGTATTTT
TRBJ2-3	TRBV11-2	many	NA	CASSLVRTNTDTQYF	TGTGCCAGCAGCTTAGTCCGCACAAACACAGATACGCAGTATTTT
TRBJ1-2	TRBV5-6	few	NA	CASSLELLLAPYGYTF	TGTGCCAGCAGCTTGGAACTCCTTCTTGCCCCCTATGGCTACACCTTC
TRBJ1-2	TRBV24-1	many	NA	CATSDASSQGYTF	TGTGCCACCAGTGATGCCTCTTCACAAGGCTACACCTTC
TRBJ2-1	TRBV11-1	many	TRBD1	CASSNGQGLNEQFF	TGTGCCAGCAGCAACGGACAGGGTCTCAATGAGCAGTTCTTC
TRBJ1-1	TRBV9	many	NA	CASSVEVGRTEAFF	TGTGCCAGCAGCGTAGAGGTAGGGAGGACTGAAGCTTTCTTT